This entry describes one TCR beta chain. Its antigen is still unknown. The sample is drawn from a study of human T cells and chemical hapten exposure. About the research overall: Patch tests applied 0.01% DPC to the upper back, read at 6 days.

Germline V gives CDR1 MNHEY, CDR2 SMNVEV (reference sequence). This CDR3 is 15 amino acids long. Deletions cut 5 bases from V and 3 bases from J, with 17 bases between. Time point reported: patch test 2, 6 weeks after DPC sensitization. Treatment denoted: therapeutic diphenylcyclopropenone sensitization with weekly scalp DPC. Study-wide results and limits: Compared with pre-sensitization or healthy control sets, expanded TCRs clustered more.

TCRdb reprocessed the RACE reads with MiXCR, giving one entry per CDR3 protein. This sample has about 350,000 distinct CDR3 sequences; 6% to 7% occur once, and the top ten carry roughly 5.4%. Sequenced material: whole blood, taken in connection with sensitization to the hapten diphenylcyclopropenone (DPC). The chain has TRBV27 and TRBJ2-7, with D possibly matching TRBD1 (6 bases). The sequence was collected from a young woman with alopecia areata. Some clones in this sample may be carry-over from other donors' samples. The CDR3 DNA follows: TGTGCCAGCAGTGCGCGGACAGCCCCCCTCTACGAGCAGTACTTC. It codes for CASSARTAPLYEQYF.